Listed here are 15 T cell receptor beta chains from one sample, sequenced in a study of blood T cell repertoires in COVID-19. The protocol was immunoSEQ multiplex PCR, while the TCRdb copy is restricted to in-frame clones and leaves out a portion. The table shows 45,000 to 60,000 clones, with about 81% occurring only once. Sample: peripheral blood. These receptors all stem from a human donor with acute or convalescent COVID-19. The donor label of this sample is uncertain.

The chain carries TRBV6-6 and TRBJ2-7; TRBD1 matches at 7 bases. J lost 7 bases, V lost 0 bases, and 12 bases had no gene match. CDR3 length: 16 amino acids. The V gene's germline CDR1 is MNHNY and CDR2 SVGAGI (reference sequence). The CDR3 protein is CASSYSIAGGSTEQYF. For the CDR3, the DNA is TGTGCCAGCAGTTACTCGATCGCAGGGGGTTCGACTGAGCAGTACTTC.

This chain uses TRBV5-1 with TRBJ2-5; D is unresolved. Trimming removed 3 bases at V and 4 bases at J, with 7 bases between. The CDR3 sequence is 12 residues long. Germline V gene data show CDR1 as SGHRS and CDR2 as YFSETQ. In DNA form, the CDR3 reads TGCGCCAGCAGCTCCGGCGGAGAGACCCAGTACTTC. Translation: CASSSGGETQYF.

The chain combines TRBV2 with TRBJ2-7, with 7 bases identical to TRBD1. The V gene end was trimmed by 6 bases and the J gene end by 2 bases; junction bases not matched to a gene: 4. This CDR3 is 13 amino acids long. Looked up from germline, CDR1 is SNHLY and CDR2 is FYNNEI. The CDR3 spells CASRGTDAYEQYF. CDR3 DNA: TGTGCCAGCAGAGGGACAGACGCCTACGAGCAGTACTTC.

The chain combines TRBV6-5 with TRBJ1-2, with D uncertain. CDR1 MNHEY and CDR2 SVGAGI come from the germline V gene. V lost 6 bases and J lost 5, with 16 bases in between. There are 14 residues in the CDR3. This CDR3 reads CASSREPSVYGYTF. CDR3 bases: TGTGCCAGCAGCCGGGAACCATCGGTGTATGGCTACACCTTC.

This rearrangement joins TRBV12-3 or TRBV12-4 to TRBJ1-2, with D hard to call. The V gene lost 1 base and the J gene lost 4 bases, with 7 bases spanning the gap. This CDR3 contains 13 residues. DNA of the CDR3: TGTGCCAGCAGTTTAGTCGAGGGCTATGGCTACACCTTC. Protein product: CASSLVEGYGYTF.

This clone was seen only a few times. The chain joins TRBV3-1 (or the pseudogene TRBV3-2) to TRBJ1-5, with unresolved D. V was trimmed by 4 bases and J by 9 bases, leaving 16 bases between them. Per the germline V gene, CDR1 is LGHDT and CDR2 is YNNKEL (reference sequence). The CDR3 spans 14 residues. CDR3 coding DNA: TGTGCCAGCAGCCTGGGTTGGGAGAATGTGCCCCAGCATTTT. It encodes CASSLGWENVPQHF.

This chain uses TRBV7-2 with TRBJ1-2; D possibly corresponds to TRBD1 (5 bases). The V and J ends lost 3 bases and 7 bases respectively, with 9 bases between them. Germline V lookup: CDR1 SGHTA, CDR2 FQGNSA. There are 12 residues in the CDR3. The CDR3 DNA follows: TGTGCCAGCAGCTTTCAGGGCCCTGGCTACACCTTC. It specifies CASSFQGPGYTF.

This clone was observed a few times. The chain is built from TRBV18 and TRBJ2-5, with D tentatively TRBD2 (6 bases). V was clipped by 3 bases and J by 5 bases, with 13 bases between them. Germline V gives CDR1 KGHSH, CDR2 LQKENI. The CDR3 totals 14 residues. The CDR3: CASSPGTAGETQYF. The CDR3 region has the DNA TGTGCCAGCTCACCCGGGACCGCGGGGGAGACCCAGTACTTC.

The rearrangement joins TRBV9 to TRBJ2-1; 7 positions match TRBD2. Germline CDR1 is SGDLS and CDR2 is YYNGEE. This CDR3 has 15 amino acids. V shed 3 bases and J 8 bases; nucleotides not matched to a gene: 11. CDR3 DNA sequence: TGTGCCAGCAGCGCCCGGGGCGGGGGTTTGGATGAGCAGTTCTTC. It translates to CASSARGGGLDEQFF. Full variable domain (remainder filled in from reference TRBV9 and TRBJ2-1): DSGVTQTPKHLITATGQRVTLRCSPRSGDLSVYWYQQSLDQGLQFLIQYYNGEERAKGNILERFSAQQFPDLHSELNLSSLELGDSALYFCASSARGGGLDEQFFGPGTRLTVL.

The chain links TRBV30 to TRBJ2-1; D is perhaps TRBD2 (5 bases). The V and J ends lost 2 bases and 13 bases respectively, with 15 bases between them. The CDR3 covers 12 residues. Germline V gene data show CDR1 as GTSNPN and CDR2 as SVGIG (reference sequence). In DNA form, the CDR3 reads TGTGCCTGGAGTACGTTGGATCGGGGACAGTTCTTC. Encoded protein: CAWSTLDRGQFF.

This chain connects TRBV25-1 to TRBJ2-7; 8 bases agree with TRBD1. Per the germline V gene, CDR1 is MGHDK and CDR2 is SYGVNS. With V trimmed by 9 bases and J by 3 bases, 10 bases remained unmatched. The CDR3 runs 14 residues. The CDR3 here is CASSGTGRNYEQYF. CDR3 DNA: TGTGCCAGTTCTGGGACAGGTAGAAACTACGAGCAGTACTTC.

The chain couples TRBV25-1 to TRBJ2-5, with D tentatively TRBD2 (5 bases). Trimming shortened V by 4 bases and J by 1 base, and 7 bases separated the two germline ends. CDR1 and CDR2 (germline): MGHDK, SYGVNS. The CDR3 has 13 residues. The CDR3 DNA follows: TGTGCCAGCAGTGTGGGAGCCCAAGAGACCCAGTACTTC. It codes for CASSVGAQETQYF.

V and J are TRBV23-1 and TRBJ2-5; D gene uncertain. TRBV23-1 is known as an ORF, though its function is uncertain. This CDR3 is built from 13 residues. V was cut by 2 bases and J by 3 bases, with 7 bases left in between. The CDR3 DNA reads TGCGCCAGCAGTCAAGTGAGAGAAGAGACCCAGTACTTC. Its protein product is CASSQVREETQYF.

The chain has TRBV27 and TRBJ2-7; possible D gene TRBD2, 6 bases. CDR1 is MNHEY, CDR2 SMNVEV, per germline (reference sequence). The V and J ends lost 6 bases and 7 bases respectively, with 19 bases between them. CDR3 length: 14 residues. CDR3 protein: CASSPASLGGEQYF. The CDR3 region has the DNA TGTGCCAGCAGCCCAGCCTCCCTGGGGGGTGAGCAGTACTTC.

The chain has TRBV7-9 and TRBJ2-3; possible D gene TRBD2, 6 bases. This CDR3 is 17 amino acids long. Germline lookup yields CDR1 SEHNR and CDR2 FQNEAQ (reference sequence). V shed 0 bases and J shed 0 bases, with 13 bases lying between them. CDR3 DNA sequence: TGTGCCAGCAGCTTAGCGCCGTGGCGGGATAGCACAGATACGCAGTATTTT. It is translated as CASSLAPWRDSTDTQYF.